This T cell receptor (beta chain) was recovered during a study of cytomegalovirus exposure and HLA in healthy donors. Overall study findings and caveats: Later analysis identified over 15,000 TCR beta sequences associated with HLA alleles, using a false discovery rate threshold of 0.05. Cytomegalovirus status, reportedly, was diagnosed with high specificity and sensitivity by the classifier.

Everyone who donated was a healthy bone marrow donor. Comment on this clone: The antigen is not known.

The CDR3 contains 14 residues. Germline CDR1 is LGHNA and CDR2 is YNFKEQ. PCR primers comprised 60 Vbeta and 13 Jbeta primers. Study processing details: Later work found around 85 million unique TCR beta chains, with 10 million to 14 million shared. Generated by immunoSEQ multiplex PCR, the TCRdb table keeps only in-frame clones and is missing some. That table furnishes V, J and clone size, whereas the DNA furnished D and trimming. This table holds about 170,000 clones, approximately 70% found once. This chain links TRBV4-2 with TRBJ2-5; TRBD1 agrees at 10 bases. Judging by the DNA end, TRBJ2-7 fits better; the J call may be wrong. The source is a man in his forties in good health and CMV-seropositive. The sequencing input was PBMCs. The CDR3 nucleotides are TGTGCCAGCAGCTCCGGGACAGGGGCTTACGAGCAGTACTTC. It specifies CASSSGTGAYEQYF.